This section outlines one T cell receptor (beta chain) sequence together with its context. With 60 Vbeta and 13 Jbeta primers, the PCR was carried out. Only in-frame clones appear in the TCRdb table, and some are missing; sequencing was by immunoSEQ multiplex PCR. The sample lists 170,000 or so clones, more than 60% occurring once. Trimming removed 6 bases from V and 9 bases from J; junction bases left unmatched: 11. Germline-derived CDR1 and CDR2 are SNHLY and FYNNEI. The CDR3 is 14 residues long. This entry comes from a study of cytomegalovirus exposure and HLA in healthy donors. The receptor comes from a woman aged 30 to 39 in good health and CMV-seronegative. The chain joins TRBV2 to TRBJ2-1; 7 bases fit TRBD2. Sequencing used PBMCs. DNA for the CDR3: TGTGCCAGCAGGCCGGCCCCGGGGGGTGGTGAGCAGTTCTTC. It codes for CASRPAPGGGEQFF.